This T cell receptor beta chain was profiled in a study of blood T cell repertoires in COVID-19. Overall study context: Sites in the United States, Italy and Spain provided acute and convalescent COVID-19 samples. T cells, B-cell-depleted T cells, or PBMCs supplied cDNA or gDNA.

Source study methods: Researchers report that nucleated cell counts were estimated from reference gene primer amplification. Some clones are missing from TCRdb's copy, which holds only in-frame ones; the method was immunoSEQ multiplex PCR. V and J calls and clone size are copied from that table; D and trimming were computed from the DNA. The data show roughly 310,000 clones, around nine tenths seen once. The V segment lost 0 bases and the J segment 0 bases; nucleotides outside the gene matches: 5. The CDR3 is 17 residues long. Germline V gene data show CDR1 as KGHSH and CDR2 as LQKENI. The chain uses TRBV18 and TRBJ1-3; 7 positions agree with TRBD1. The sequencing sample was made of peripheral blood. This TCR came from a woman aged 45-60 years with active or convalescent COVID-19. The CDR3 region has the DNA TGTGCCAGCTCACCACCGACAGGGCCCGCCTCTGGAAACACCATATATTTT. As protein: CASSPPTGPASGNTIYF.